This TCR beta chain originates from a study of blood T cells in healthy people across ages. General study results and limits: Naive T cell percentage showed a strong correlation with TCR beta diversity.

The V and J ends lost 5 bases and 0 bases, in that order; junction bases with no gene match: 11. The CDR3 runs to 19 residues. Germline CDR1 is MNHNS and CDR2 is SASEGT. Worth noting for this clonotype: Its antigen is still unknown. This sequence may be a read error, since a much larger clone differs from it by one base.

Donors each provided about 9.5 milliliters of peripheral blood. For the second PCR, which ran for roughly 7 to 11 cycles, a sample-barcoded 5' primer and a J-beta primer mix were used. The authors tagged each cDNA molecule using a template-switch adaptor with 12 random nucleotides. TCRdb used MiXCR to reprocess the 5' RACE reads, holding one entry per CDR3 protein. The sample yields about 640,000 distinct CDR3 sequences, 25% to 30% seen once. The sequenced sample consisted of blood. V and J are TRBV6-1 and TRBJ2-1; 12 positions agree with TRBD2. This receptor was obtained from a woman older than 75 in good health. The CDR3 region is CASSRPGTSGLRSYNEQFF. As DNA, the CDR3 is TGTGCCAGCAGTCGACCCGGGACTAGCGGGTTACGCTCCTACAATGAGCAGTTCTTC.